This T cell receptor beta chain was found in a study of CD8 T cells in Susac syndrome. General study points: Individuals included in the TCR sequencing and HLA analysis were acknowledged by the study to be relatively few in number. Total CD8+ repertoires held some 15 Susac-specific public clones, while CD8+ TEMRA repertoires held 5 or 6. Clonal CD8+ expansion in Susac was highest in TEMRA cells and active patients.

Negative magnetic isolation gave CD8+ and CD4+ cells; FACS enriched CD8+ TEMRA. Turning to this clonotype: What it recognizes is unknown.

With random hexamers, reverse transcription was performed on about 0.5 to 1 ug of RNA. TCRdb recomputed calls from the immunoSEQ multiplex PCR reads with MiXCR, one row per CDR3 protein. The sample holds around 170,000 distinct CDR3 sequences, 85% to 95% seen once. This CDR3 has 15 residues. Germline assignment: CDR1 LGHNA and CDR2 YNFKEQ. Trimming shortened V by 3 bases and J by 1 base, and 12 bases separated the two germline ends. The receptor's source is a human donor with Susac syndrome. Sequenced: CD8+ T cells from PBMCs. This chain connects TRBV4-2 to TRBJ1-1; D may be TRBD1 (6 bases). CDR3 amino acids: CASSHWDTGNTEAFF. The CDR3 DNA sequence: TGTGCCAGCAGCCACTGGGACACAGGGAACACTGAAGCTTTCTTT.